A single sample gave rise to the 26 T cell receptor beta chains below, sequenced in a study of blood T cells in healthy people across ages. Primers used in a second PCR of roughly 6 to 11 cycles were a sample-barcoded 5' primer and a J-beta primer mix. One entry per CDR3 protein, called by TCRdb with MiXCR from the 5' RACE reads. The sample consists of hundreds of thousands of distinct CDR3 sequences, 49% of them appearing once. Material for sequencing was blood. The source is a woman aged 60 to 75 in good health.

This clonotype occurred a few times. The chain has TRBV9 and TRBJ2-7; D is unresolved. Germline V gives CDR1 SGDLS, CDR2 YYNGEE. The CDR3 is 15 residues long. The V and J ends lost 4 bases and 1 base respectively, with 15 bases between them. CDR3 in amino acids: CASSPWATYSYEQYF. CDR3 coding DNA: TGTGCCAGCAGCCCTTGGGCGACTTATTCCTACGAGCAGTACTTC.

This clonotype turned up a few times. The rearrangement links TRBV6-1 to TRBJ2-2; D may be TRBD1 or TRBD2 (5 bases each). The V end lost 8 bases, the J end lost 0 bases, and 10 bases lay between the germline ends. Germline values: CDR1 MNHNS, CDR2 SASEGT. CDR3 length equals 14 residues. The CDR3 DNA reads as TGTGCCAGCCCGCCGGGACCGAACACCGGGGAGCTGTTTTTT. It is translated as CASPPGPNTGELFF.

The chain joins TRBV12-5 to TRBJ2-2, with D hard to call. The CDR3 has 12 amino acids. Germline V gene sequence: CDR1 LGHNT, CDR2 FRNRAP. The germline V and J ends were trimmed by 1 base and 9 bases, with 6 bases remaining between them. This chain's CDR3 is CASGLAPRELFF. In DNA, the CDR3 is TGTGCTAGTGGTTTGGCCCCCCGGGAGCTGTTTTTT.

Comments on this clonotype: A much bigger clone sits one base away, suggesting this may be a read error. This rearrangement joins TRBV15 to TRBJ2-3; D is undetermined. The CDR3 totals 16 residues. The germline V gene encodes CDR1 LNHNV and CDR2 YYDKDF (reference sequence). CDR3 bases: TGTGCCACCAGCAGAGATCGTACGGGCATCACAGATACGCGGTATTTT. Its translation: CATSRDRTGITDTRYF.

The CDR3 region is CASSQIPKTTDTGELFF. The CDR3 DNA is TGTGCCAGCAGCCAAATCCCCAAAACGACGGACACCGGGGAGCTGTTTTTT. The genes are TRBV4-2 and TRBJ2-2, with unresolved D. Germline values: CDR1 LGHNA, CDR2 YNFKEQ. The CDR3 length is 17 residues. With 2 bases removed from V and 3 bases from J, the gap between germline ends came to 16 bases.

The CDR3 DNA reads as TGCAGTGCTAGAGAAAGGCGGGGGGCAAGAACTAATGAAAAACTGTTTTTT. As protein: CSARERRGARTNEKLFF. The chain has TRBV20-1 and TRBJ1-4; D may be TRBD1 (6 bases). Trimming cost V 0 bases and J 1 base, with 15 bases left between them. Per the germline V gene, CDR1 is DFQATT and CDR2 is SNEGSKA (reference sequence). The CDR3 spans 17 residues.

This clonotype was counted many times. The chain carries TRBV10-2 and TRBJ2-5, with TRBD1 identical over 8 bases. Germline assignment: CDR1 WSHSY and CDR2 SAAADI. V gave up 8 bases and J gave up 2 bases; unmatched junction bases: 10. This CDR3 is 15 amino acids long. The CDR3 protein is CASGSGTGPQETQYF. The CDR3 DNA follows: TGCGCCAGCGGATCCGGGACAGGCCCACAAGAGACCCAGTACTTC.

This clonotype was found many times. CDR3 nucleotides: TGTGCCAGCAGTTTGGTGAGAGATACGCAGTATTTT. Its translation is CASSLVRDTQYF. The rearrangement links TRBV12-3 or TRBV12-4 to TRBJ2-3; D is ambiguous. This CDR3 has 12 residues. Between the trimmed V and J ends, which lost 3 bases and 5 bases, there was a span of 6 bases.

V is TRBV7-2 and J is TRBJ2-5; D not certain. This CDR3 has 16 residues. Germline CDR1 and CDR2: SGHTA and FQGNSA. V lost 1 base, J lost 4 bases, and 16 bases lay in between. The CDR3 loop is CASSLEGIRVGETQYF. In DNA, the CDR3 is TGTGCCAGCAGCTTAGAAGGAATTCGGGTAGGAGAGACCCAGTACTTC.

The CDR3 nucleotides are TGCAGCGTTGTAGCCGGGACTAGCGGGGGGAGGGTTTCCTACAATGAGCAGTACTTC. This gives the protein CSVVAGTSGGRVSYNEQYF. This chain uses TRBV29-1 with TRBJ2-1; 15 nucleotides match TRBD2. Gene TRBJ2-7 matches the end of the DNA better, so the J call may be wrong. Germline V gives CDR1 SQVTM, CDR2 ANQGSEA. This CDR3 has 19 amino acids.

About this clonotype itself: A junction boundary mismatches the germline segment, possibly from a read error. This rearrangement joins TRBV9 to TRBJ2-5; D remains unclear. There are 13 residues in the CDR3. The germline V gene has CDR1 SGDLS and CDR2 YYNGEE. The CDR3 DNA follows: TGTGCCAGCAGCGTAGGGATGGAAGAGGCCCAGTACTTC. Translation: CASSVGMEEAQYF.

This chain uses TRBV7-3 with TRBJ2-3, with 11 bases matching TRBD2. V was clipped by 3 bases and J by 5 bases; unmatched bases: 4. CDR1 and CDR2 from the germline V gene are SGHTA and FQGTGA. The CDR3 sequence is 15 residues long. In DNA, the CDR3 is TGTGCCAGCAGCTTCACTAGCGGGAGTATAGATACGCAGTATTTT. Amino acids: CASSFTSGSIDTQYF.

The chain employs TRBV9 and TRBJ2-1, with D tentatively TRBD1 or TRBD2 (6 bases each). Germline loops: CDR1 SGDLS, CDR2 YYNGEE. The CDR3 is 15 residues long. The V gene lost 3 bases and the J gene lost 2 bases, with 12 bases spanning the gap. This CDR3 is CASSAGGGTYNEQFF. CDR3 coding DNA: TGTGCCAGCAGCGCCGGGGGCGGAACCTACAATGAGCAGTTCTTC.

The V gene is TRBV2, the J gene TRBJ2-5, with D possibly matching TRBD1 (5 bases). The J call may be in error: the DNA end matches TRBJ2-7 better. CDR1 SNHLY and CDR2 FYNNEI come from the germline V gene. The length of the CDR3 is 14 residues. Written as DNA, the CDR3 is TGTGCCAGCAGTGAGGTCAGACAGATCTACGAGCAGTACTTC. Translation: CASSEVRQIYEQYF.

This clonotype was seen a few times. V usage is TRBV20-1 and J usage is TRBJ2-7; 7 bases align to TRBD1. V was pared by 0 bases and J by 2 bases, with 7 bases of the junction left unmatched. The CDR3 has 15 amino acids. From germline, CDR1 is DFQATT and CDR2 SNEGSKA (reference sequence). The CDR3 spells CSARDLAGGPYEQYF. The CDR3 nucleotides are TGCAGTGCTAGAGATCTGGCAGGGGGTCCCTACGAGCAGTACTTC.

The rearrangement joins TRBV6-2 or TRBV6-3 to TRBJ2-5; 15 bases fit TRBD2. The ends lost 3 bases at V and 5 bases at J; junction bases unmatched: 16. The CDR3 sequence is 20 residues long. Germline values: CDR1 MNHEY, CDR2 SVGEGT. CDR3 sequence (DNA): TGTGCCAGCAGTTATTGGACTAGCGGGAGGGCAAAACTCGGAAGGGAGACCCAGTACTTC. Amino acids: CASSYWTSGRAKLGRETQYF.

The V gene is TRBV5-1, the J gene TRBJ1-2; possible D gene TRBD1, 5 bases. The CDR3 spans 13 residues. Germline V lookup: CDR1 SGHRS, CDR2 YFSETQ. V gave up 5 bases and J gave up 6 bases, with 14 bases separating them. The CDR3 protein is CASSQGKGHGYTF. The CDR3 bases are TGCGCCAGCAGTCAGGGAAAGGGTCATGGCTACACCTTC.

The chain carries TRBV20-1 and TRBJ2-7, with 7 bases identical to TRBD2. Germline assignment: CDR1 DFQATT and CDR2 SNEGSKA (reference sequence). The CDR3 covers 15 residues. With V trimmed by 3 bases and J by 5 bases, 13 bases remained unmatched. CDR3 sequence reads: CSARSGAGTGDEQYF. In nucleotides, the CDR3 is TGCAGTGCTAGGAGTGGAGCGGGAACTGGGGACGAGCAGTACTTC.

The rearrangement uses TRBV24-1 and TRBJ2-3; 11 bases match TRBD2. The CDR3 totals 19 residues. V was pared by 1 base and J by 0 bases, with 8 bases of the junction left unmatched. Germline assignment: CDR1 KGHDR and CDR2 SFDVKD. The CDR3 DNA is TGTGCCACCAGTGATTTTGGCACGAGGACTAGCGGGAGCACAGATACGCAGTATTTT. This sequence encodes CATSDFGTRTSGSTDTQYF.

The DNA for the CDR3 is TGCAGCGTGCTCGACCTTACTAGCGAATTCACCGGGGAGCTGTTTTTT. Its translation is CSVLDLTSEFTGELFF. The gene calls are TRBV29-1 and TRBJ2-2; 7 bases are shared with TRBD2. The trim removed 6 bases at V and 4 bases at J, leaving 14 bases unmatched. Per germline, CDR1 SQVTM and CDR2 ANQGSEA. CDR3 length: 16 residues.

CDR3 residues: CASSMRQGPEQYF. CDR3 nucleotide sequence: TGTGCCAGCAGCATGAGACAGGGCCCCGAGCAGTACTTC. The V call is TRBV7-2, the J call TRBJ2-7, with 7 bases that match TRBD1. The CDR3 has 13 residues. Germline CDR1 is SGHTA and CDR2 is FQGNSA. J gave up 6 bases and V 5 bases, and 7 bases lay outside the gene matches.

In DNA, the CDR3 is TGTGCCAGCAGCCCCGGGGGAAGCCGCGGGAGATCGTCCTACGAGCAGTACTTC. Its translation is CASSPGGSRGRSSYEQYF. J is TRBJ2-7 and V is TRBV4-2; 7 bases fit TRBD2. The germline gives CDR1 LGHNA, CDR2 YNFKEQ. The CDR3 totals 18 residues. With V trimmed by 4 bases and J by 1 base, 16 bases remained unmatched.

V usage is TRBV12-3 or TRBV12-4 and J usage is TRBJ2-1; 9 bases align to TRBD2. This CDR3 has 15 residues. J lost 3 bases, V lost 7 bases, and 7 bases had no gene match. CDR3 coding DNA: TGTGCCAGCACCCGGGTACTAGCGGGCTACAATGAGCAGTTCTTC. Protein product: CASTRVLAGYNEQFF.

This clonotype occurred a few times. The chain has TRBV20-1 and TRBJ1-2; 7 positions match TRBD1. The CDR3 runs to 15 residues. The junction had 11 bases not matched to a gene; V was cut back by 3 bases and J by 4 bases. In germline, CDR1 is DFQATT, CDR2 SNEGSKA (reference sequence). As DNA, the CDR3 is TGCAGTGCTAGGACAGGGCAAAGTGTGAGCTATGGCTACACCTTC. Protein product: CSARTGQSVSYGYTF.

This chain uses TRBV29-1 with TRBJ2-7; possibly TRBD1 for D (8 bases). V dropped 6 bases and J dropped 9 bases, with 21 bases sitting between them. The CDR3 loop spans 13 amino acids. Germline V CDR1 and CDR2: SQVTM, ANQGSEA. The CDR3 sequence: CSVLTGGGGRQYF. The CDR3 region has the DNA TGCAGCGTCCTTACAGGGGGGGGAGGCCGGCAGTACTTC.

V is TRBV13 and J is TRBJ1-1, with a possible D match to TRBD1 (5 bases). The germline V gene has CDR1 PRHDT and CDR2 FYEKMQ (reference sequence). V shed 5 bases and J shed 8 bases, with 9 bases lying between them. The CDR3 runs to 11 residues. CDR3 region: CASSENREAFF. The CDR3 DNA reads TGTGCCAGCAGCGAGAACAGGGAAGCTTTCTTT.